This T cell receptor beta chain is drawn from a study of blood T cell repertoires in COVID-19. Across the whole study: PBMCs, B-cell-depleted T cells, or T cells provided the cDNA or gDNA that made up the material.

Germline V gene data show CDR1 as SGHNT and CDR2 as YYREEE (reference sequence). The CDR3 spans 17 residues. After removal of 4 bases from V and 1 base from J, the junction contained 10 bases not matched to a gene. Produced via immunoSEQ multiplex PCR; TCRdb's table is partial and in-frame only. The repertoire holds 200,000 to 250,000 clones, with around 82% as singletons. The rearrangement joins TRBV5-4 to TRBJ2-3; TRBD1 agrees at 9 bases. Sequencing input: peripheral blood. This TCR came from an older woman with acute or convalescent COVID-19. As DNA, the CDR3 is TGTGCCAGCAGCCCGCAGACAGGGGGTGTCGGCACAGATACGCAGTATTTT. Translated, it gives CASSPQTGGVGTDTQYF.